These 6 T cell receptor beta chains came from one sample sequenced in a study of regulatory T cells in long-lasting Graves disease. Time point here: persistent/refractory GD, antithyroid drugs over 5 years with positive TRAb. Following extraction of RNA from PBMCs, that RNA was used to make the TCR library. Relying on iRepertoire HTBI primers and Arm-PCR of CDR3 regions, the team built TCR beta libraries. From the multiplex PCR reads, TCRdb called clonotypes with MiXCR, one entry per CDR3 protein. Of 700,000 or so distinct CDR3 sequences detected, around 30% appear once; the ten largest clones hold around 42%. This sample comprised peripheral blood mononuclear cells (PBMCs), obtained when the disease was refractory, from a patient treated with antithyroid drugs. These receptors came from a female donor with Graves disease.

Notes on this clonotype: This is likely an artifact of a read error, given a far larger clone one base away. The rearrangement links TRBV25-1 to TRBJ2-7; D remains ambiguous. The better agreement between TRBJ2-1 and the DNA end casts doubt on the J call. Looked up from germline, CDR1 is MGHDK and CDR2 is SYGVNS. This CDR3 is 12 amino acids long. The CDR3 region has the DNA TGTACCAGCAGTGTTACGGTAGATGAGCAGTTCTTC. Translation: CTSSVTVDEQFF.

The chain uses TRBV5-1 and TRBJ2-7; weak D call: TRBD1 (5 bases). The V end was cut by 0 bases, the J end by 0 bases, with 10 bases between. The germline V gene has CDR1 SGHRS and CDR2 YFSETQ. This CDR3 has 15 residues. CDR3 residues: CASSLETGFSYEQYF. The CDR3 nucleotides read TGCGCCAGCAGCTTGGAAACAGGCTTCTCCTACGAGCAGTACTTC.

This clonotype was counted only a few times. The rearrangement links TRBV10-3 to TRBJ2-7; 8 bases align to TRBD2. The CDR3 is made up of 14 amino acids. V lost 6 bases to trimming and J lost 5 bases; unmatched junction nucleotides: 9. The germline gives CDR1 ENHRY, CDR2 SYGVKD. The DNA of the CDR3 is TGTGCCATCAGGTCGGAGCGGGAGACCCACGAGCAGTACTTC. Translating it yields CAIRSERETHEQYF.

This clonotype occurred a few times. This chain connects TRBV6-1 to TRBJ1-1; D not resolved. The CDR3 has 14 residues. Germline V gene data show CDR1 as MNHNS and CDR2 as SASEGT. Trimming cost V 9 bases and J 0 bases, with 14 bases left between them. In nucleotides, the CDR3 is TGTGCCAGTAAGCTTGGGGAGATGAACACTGAAGCTTTCTTT. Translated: CASKLGEMNTEAFF.

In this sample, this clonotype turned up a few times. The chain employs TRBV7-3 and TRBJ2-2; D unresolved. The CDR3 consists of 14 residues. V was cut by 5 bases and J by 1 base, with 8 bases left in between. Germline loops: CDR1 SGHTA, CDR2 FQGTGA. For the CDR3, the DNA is TGTGCCAGCAGCCCAACGTGGAACACCGGGGAGCTGTTTTTT. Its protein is CASSPTWNTGELFF.

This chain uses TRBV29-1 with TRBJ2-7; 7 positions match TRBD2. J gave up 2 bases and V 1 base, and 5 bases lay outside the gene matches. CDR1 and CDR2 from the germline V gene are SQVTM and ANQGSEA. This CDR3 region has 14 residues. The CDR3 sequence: CSVEAVGRPYEQYF. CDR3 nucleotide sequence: TGCAGCGTTGAAGCGGTCGGGAGGCCCTACGAGCAGTACTTC.